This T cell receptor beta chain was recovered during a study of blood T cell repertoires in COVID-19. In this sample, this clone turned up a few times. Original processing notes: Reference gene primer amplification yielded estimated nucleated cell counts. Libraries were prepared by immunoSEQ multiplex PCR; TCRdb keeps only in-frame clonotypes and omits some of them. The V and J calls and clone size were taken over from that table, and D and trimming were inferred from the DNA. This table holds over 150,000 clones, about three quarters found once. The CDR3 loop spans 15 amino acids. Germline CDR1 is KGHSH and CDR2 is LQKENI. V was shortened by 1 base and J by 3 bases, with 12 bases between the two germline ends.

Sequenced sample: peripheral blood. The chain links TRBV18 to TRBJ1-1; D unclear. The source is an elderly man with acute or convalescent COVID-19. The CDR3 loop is CASSPQPDRDTEAFF. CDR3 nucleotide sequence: TGTGCCAGCTCACCACAACCCGATCGGGACACTGAAGCTTTCTTT.